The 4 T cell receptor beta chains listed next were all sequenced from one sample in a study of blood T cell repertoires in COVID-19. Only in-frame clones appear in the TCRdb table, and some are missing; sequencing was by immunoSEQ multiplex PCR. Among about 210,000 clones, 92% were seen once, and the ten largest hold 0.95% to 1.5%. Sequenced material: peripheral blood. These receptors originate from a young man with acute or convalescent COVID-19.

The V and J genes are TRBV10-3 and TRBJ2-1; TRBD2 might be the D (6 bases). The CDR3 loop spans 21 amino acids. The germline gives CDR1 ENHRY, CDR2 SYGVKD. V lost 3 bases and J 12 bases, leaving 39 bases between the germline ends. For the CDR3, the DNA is TGTGCCATCAGTGATCCCACGGTTTCGGGACTGACACCGGCTCCTACAATGACGCAGTTCTTC. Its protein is CAISDPTVSGLTPAPTMTQFF.

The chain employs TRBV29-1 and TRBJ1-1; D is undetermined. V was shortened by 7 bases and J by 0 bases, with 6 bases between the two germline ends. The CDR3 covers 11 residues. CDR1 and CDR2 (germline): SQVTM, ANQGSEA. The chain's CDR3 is CSAALNTEAFF. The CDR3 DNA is TGCAGCGCCGCGTTGAACACTGAAGCTTTCTTT.

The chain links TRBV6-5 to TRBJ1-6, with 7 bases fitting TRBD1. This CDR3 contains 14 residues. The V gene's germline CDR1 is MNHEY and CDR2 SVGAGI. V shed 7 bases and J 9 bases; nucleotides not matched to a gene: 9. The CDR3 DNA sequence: TGTGCCAGCAAACGGGACAGTCCCAGTTCACCCCTCCACTTT. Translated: CASKRDSPSSPLHF.

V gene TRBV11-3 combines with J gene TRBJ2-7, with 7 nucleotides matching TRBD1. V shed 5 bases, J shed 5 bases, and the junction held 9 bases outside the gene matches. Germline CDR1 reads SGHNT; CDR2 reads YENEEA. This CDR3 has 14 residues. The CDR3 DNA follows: TGTGCCAGCAGCCCCCACAGGGGCCGGAACGAGCAGTACTTC. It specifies CASSPHRGRNEQYF.